The rows below give T cell receptor beta chains drawn from one sample of a study of blood T cell repertoires in COVID-19. The data were produced by immunoSEQ multiplex PCR, yet TCRdb's version contains in-frame clones alone and is incomplete. The sample lists around 260,000 clones; 84% were seen once. The sequenced material came from peripheral blood. The receptor source for this set is a person aged 65 to 79 with COVID-19, enrolled during active disease. Both conserved end residues are part of each CDR3. Each record gives: V gene, J gene, D gene, clone size, CDR3 protein, CDR3 DNA. The D gene is left open where the match is weak. Expanded clones get a size class; other rows say once, few or many, or leave the size out.

V gene: TRBV27; J gene: TRBJ1-4; D gene: NA; clone size: NA; CDR3 protein: CASSSRGPGGKLFF; CDR3 DNA: TGTGCCAGCAGTTCGCGCGGTCCCGGGGGAAAACTGTTTTTT
V gene: TRBV12-3/TRBV12-4; J gene: TRBJ2-7; D gene: NA; clone size: few; CDR3 protein: CASSRGREYEQYF; CDR3 DNA: TGTGCCAGCAGCCGTGGACGGGAGTACGAGCAGTACTTC
V gene: TRBV5-6; J gene: TRBJ1-2; D gene: NA; clone size: NA; CDR3 protein: CASSDPRRRYGYTF; CDR3 DNA: TGTGCCAGCAGCGATCCCCGGAGGCGGTATGGCTACACCTTC
V gene: TRBV27; J gene: TRBJ2-7; D gene: NA; clone size: NA; CDR3 protein: CASRPGQHYEQYF; CDR3 DNA: TGTGCCAGCAGGCCGGGACAACACTACGAGCAGTACTTC
V gene: TRBV18; J gene: TRBJ2-1; D gene: TRBD1; clone size: once; CDR3 protein: CASSLPPGQIISNEQFF; CDR3 DNA: TGTGCCAGCTCACTACCTCCGGGACAGATAATAAGCAATGAGCAGTTCTTC
V gene: TRBV29-1; J gene: TRBJ2-2; D gene: NA; clone size: once; CDR3 protein: CSVVWGPGGELFF; CDR3 DNA: TGCAGCGTTGTCTGGGGGCCGGGCGGGGAGCTGTTTTTT
V gene: TRBV11-2; J gene: TRBJ1-1; D gene: TRBD1; clone size: NA; CDR3 protein: CASSWRGRGIRNTEAFF; CDR3 DNA: TGTGCCAGCAGCTGGAGGGGGCGCGGGATCAGGAACACTGAAGCTTTCTTT
V gene: TRBV28; J gene: TRBJ2-7; D gene: NA; clone size: NA; CDR3 protein: CASNGLSYEQYF; CDR3 DNA: TGTGCCAGCAACGGGTTATCCTACGAGCAGTACTTC
V gene: TRBV19; J gene: TRBJ1-5; D gene: NA; clone size: NA; CDR3 protein: CASSIVISNQPQHF; CDR3 DNA: TGTGCCAGTAGTATTGTTATATCGAATCAGCCCCAGCATTTT
V gene: TRBV5-5; J gene: TRBJ1-1; D gene: NA; clone size: NA; CDR3 protein: CASSSLGGANTEAFF; CDR3 DNA: TGTGCCAGCAGCTCCCTAGGGGGGGCTAACACTGAAGCTTTCTTT
V gene: TRBV5-6; J gene: TRBJ1-2; D gene: TRBD1; clone size: NA; CDR3 protein: CASTLGSGTGGLTF; CDR3 DNA: TGTGCCAGCACATTAGGAAGTGGGACAGGGGGGCTTACCTTC
V gene: TRBV7-8; J gene: TRBJ1-5; D gene: NA; clone size: NA; CDR3 protein: CASTFGTGDQPQHF; CDR3 DNA: TGTGCCAGCACCTTCGGGACTGGAGATCAGCCCCAGCATTTT
V gene: TRBV28; J gene: TRBJ2-4; D gene: TRBD2; clone size: NA; CDR3 protein: CASSFLAAGDIQYF; CDR3 DNA: TGTGCCAGCAGTTTTCTCGCCGCGGGAGACATTCAGTACTTC
V gene: TRBV29-1; J gene: TRBJ2-1; D gene: NA; clone size: NA; CDR3 protein: CSAPGSGGVNNEQFF; CDR3 DNA: TGCAGCGCCCCCGGGTCTGGCGGGGTAAACAATGAGCAGTTCTTC
V gene: TRBV11-2; J gene: TRBJ2-2; D gene: TRBD1; clone size: NA; CDR3 protein: CASRDRGWTGELFF; CDR3 DNA: TGTGCCAGCCGGGACAGGGGATGGACCGGGGAGCTGTTTTTT
V gene: TRBV6-2/TRBV6-3; J gene: TRBJ2-7; D gene: TRBD2; clone size: NA; CDR3 protein: CASSSLRDYLYEQYF; CDR3 DNA: TGTGCCAGCAGTTCCCTCCGGGACTACCTCTACGAGCAGTACTTC
V gene: TRBV7-2; J gene: TRBJ2-2; D gene: TRBD2; clone size: NA; CDR3 protein: CASRSYSGRVNTGELFF; CDR3 DNA: TGTGCCAGCAGGTCTTATAGCGGGAGGGTCAACACCGGGGAGCTGTTTTTT
V gene: TRBV6-5; J gene: TRBJ1-1; D gene: NA; clone size: NA; CDR3 protein: CASSLRGKAFF; CDR3 DNA: TGTGCCAGCAGTTTAAGAGGAAAAGCTTTCTTT
V gene: TRBV6-4; J gene: TRBJ1-1; D gene: NA; clone size: NA; CDR3 protein: CASSDEGGTEAFF; CDR3 DNA: TGTGCCAGCAGTGACGAGGGCGGCACTGAAGCTTTCTTT
V gene: TRBV19; J gene: TRBJ1-2; D gene: NA; clone size: NA; CDR3 protein: CATESQGNYGYTF; CDR3 DNA: TGTGCCACCGAGAGCCAGGGGAACTATGGCTACACCTTC
V gene: TRBV5-5; J gene: TRBJ2-1; D gene: NA; clone size: once; CDR3 protein: CASSAYLAGGNEQFF; CDR3 DNA: TGTGCCAGCTCAGCTTATCTTGCGGGCGGGAATGAGCAGTTCTTC
V gene: TRBV10-3; J gene: TRBJ2-5; D gene: TRBD1; clone size: NA; CDR3 protein: CAISRSGTGVLETQYF; CDR3 DNA: TGTGCCATCAGTCGATCCGGGACAGGGGTCTTAGAGACCCAGTACTTC
V gene: TRBV9; J gene: TRBJ1-6; D gene: TRBD1; clone size: NA; CDR3 protein: CASDPGGLENSPLHF; CDR3 DNA: TGTGCCAGCGACCCAGGGGGGTTGGAAAATTCACCCCTCCACTTT
V gene: TRBV10-3; J gene: TRBJ1-2; D gene: NA; clone size: NA; CDR3 protein: CAISDPGDGYGYTF; CDR3 DNA: TGTGCCATCAGTGACCCAGGGGACGGCTATGGCTACACCTTC
V gene: TRBV7-9; J gene: TRBJ2-3; D gene: TRBD2; clone size: NA; CDR3 protein: CATGGSTDTQYF; CDR3 DNA: TGTGCCACCGGGGGGAGCACAGATACGCAGTATTTT
V gene: TRBV18; J gene: TRBJ1-2; D gene: TRBD1; clone size: NA; CDR3 protein: CASSRDTGGDNGYTF; CDR3 DNA: TGTGCCAGCTCACGGGATACAGGGGGCGATAATGGCTACACCTTC
V gene: TRBV12-5; J gene: TRBJ2-1; D gene: NA; clone size: NA; CDR3 protein: CASGRGSSYNEQFF; CDR3 DNA: TGTGCTAGTGGTCGGGGAAGCTCCTACAATGAGCAGTTCTTC
V gene: TRBV2; J gene: TRBJ1-2; D gene: NA; clone size: NA; CDR3 protein: CASRPDRNAYYGYTF; CDR3 DNA: TGTGCCAGCAGACCAGACAGGAACGCCTACTATGGCTACACCTTC
V gene: TRBV6-2/TRBV6-3; J gene: TRBJ2-3; D gene: TRBD2; clone size: NA; CDR3 protein: CASSETSGGSTDTQYF; CDR3 DNA: TGTGCCAGCAGTGAGACTAGCGGGGGGTCCACAGATACGCAGTATTTT
V gene: TRBV3-1/TRBV3-2; J gene: TRBJ1-6; D gene: NA; clone size: NA; CDR3 protein: CASSQGSGSNSPLHF; CDR3 DNA: TGTGCCAGCAGCCAAGGTTCAGGGTCAAATTCACCCCTCCACTTT
V gene: TRBV6-2/TRBV6-3; J gene: TRBJ1-2; D gene: NA; clone size: NA; CDR3 protein: CASSYGPPSYGYTF; CDR3 DNA: TGTGCCAGCAGTTACGGGCCACCGTCCTATGGCTACACCTTC
V gene: TRBV3-1/TRBV3-2; J gene: TRBJ2-1; D gene: NA; clone size: NA; CDR3 protein: CASSQQPGLAWDEQFF; CDR3 DNA: TGTGCCAGCAGCCAACAACCGGGACTGGCGTGGGATGAGCAGTTCTTC
V gene: TRBV19; J gene: TRBJ2-7; D gene: TRBD2; clone size: NA; CDR3 protein: CASKRSAGIPYEQYF; CDR3 DNA: TGTGCCAGCAAACGATCAGCGGGGATCCCCTACGAGCAGTACTTC
V gene: TRBV11-1; J gene: TRBJ2-7; D gene: NA; clone size: NA; CDR3 protein: CASSFRPGGTTVKQYF; CDR3 DNA: TGTGCCAGCAGCTTCCGTCCGGGGGGCACTACGGTAAAGCAGTACTTC
V gene: TRBV14; J gene: TRBJ1-1; D gene: NA; clone size: NA; CDR3 protein: CASTLDRLNTEAFF; CDR3 DNA: TGTGCCAGCACCTTAGACAGGCTGAACACTGAAGCTTTCTTT
V gene: TRBV7-8; J gene: TRBJ1-4; D gene: NA; clone size: NA; CDR3 protein: CASSPRTVINEKLFF; CDR3 DNA: TGTGCCAGCAGCCCTAGGACAGTAATTAATGAAAAACTGTTTTTT
V gene: TRBV5-6; J gene: TRBJ2-2; D gene: NA; clone size: NA; CDR3 protein: CASSWGQNTGELFF; CDR3 DNA: TGTGCCAGCAGCTGGGGACAGAACACCGGGGAGCTGTTTTTT
V gene: TRBV7-2; J gene: TRBJ2-7; D gene: NA; clone size: NA; CDR3 protein: CASSLSSGRSSYEQYF; CDR3 DNA: TGTGCCAGCAGCTTGAGCTCCGGGAGAAGCTCCTACGAGCAGTACTTC
V gene: TRBV5-6; J gene: TRBJ1-2; D gene: NA; clone size: NA; CDR3 protein: CASSLVTGSYARTF; CDR3 DNA: TGTGCCAGCAGCCTGGTGACAGGATCCTACGCGCGGACCTTC
V gene: TRBV7-2; J gene: TRBJ2-7; D gene: TRBD1; clone size: NA; CDR3 protein: CASSLAQGPSYEQYF; CDR3 DNA: TGTGCCAGCAGCTTAGCACAGGGGCCTTCCTACGAGCAGTACTTC
V gene: TRBV4-3; J gene: TRBJ1-4; D gene: TRBD1; clone size: NA; CDR3 protein: CASSQGTGLAEKLFF; CDR3 DNA: TGCGCCAGCAGCCAAGGGACAGGGTTAGCGGAAAAACTGTTTTTT
V gene: TRBV30; J gene: TRBJ1-1; D gene: NA; clone size: few; CDR3 protein: CAWSVNSGTEAFF; CDR3 DNA: TGTGCCTGGAGTGTGAACAGTGGGACTGAAGCTTTCTTT
V gene: TRBV27; J gene: TRBJ1-4; D gene: NA; clone size: NA; CDR3 protein: CASSRFTGNEKLFF; CDR3 DNA: TGTGCCAGCAGTCGTTTTACGGGGAATGAAAAACTGTTTTTT
V gene: TRBV7-9; J gene: TRBJ1-1; D gene: TRBD1; clone size: few; CDR3 protein: CASSAQTGVGNTEAFF; CDR3 DNA: TGTGCCAGCAGCGCCCAGACAGGGGTCGGGAACACTGAAGCTTTCTTT
V gene: TRBV19; J gene: TRBJ1-5; D gene: NA; clone size: once; CDR3 protein: CASRQRQATRSNQPQHF; CDR3 DNA: TGTGCCAGTAGACAAAGACAGGCCACCCGGAGCAATCAGCCCCAGCATTTT
V gene: TRBV9; J gene: TRBJ2-1; D gene: TRBD1; clone size: NA; CDR3 protein: CASSDRVGMNEQFF; CDR3 DNA: TGTGCCAGCTCCGACAGGGTGGGGATGAATGAGCAGTTCTTC
V gene: TRBV5-1; J gene: TRBJ2-2; D gene: TRBD1; clone size: NA; CDR3 protein: CASSPGQVNTGELFF; CDR3 DNA: TGCGCCAGCAGCCCGGGACAGGTGAACACCGGGGAGCTGTTTTTT
V gene: TRBV5-6; J gene: TRBJ2-3; D gene: TRBD1; clone size: NA; CDR3 protein: CASSSETGMIRDTQYF; CDR3 DNA: TGTGCCAGCAGCTCAGAGACAGGGATGATCAGAGATACGCAGTATTTT
V gene: TRBV29-1; J gene: TRBJ2-7; D gene: TRBD1; clone size: NA; CDR3 protein: CSVEDRGRSEQYF; CDR3 DNA: TGCAGCGTTGAAGACAGGGGGCGATCCGAGCAGTACTTC
V gene: TRBV28; J gene: TRBJ2-4; D gene: NA; clone size: NA; CDR3 protein: CASTLKNIQYF; CDR3 DNA: TGTGCCAGCACCTTAAAAAACATTCAGTACTTC
V gene: TRBV19; J gene: TRBJ1-4; D gene: NA; clone size: NA; CDR3 protein: CASSIGAAGEKLFF; CDR3 DNA: TGTGCCAGTAGTATAGGGGCCGCGGGTGAAAAACTGTTTTTT
V gene: TRBV5-1; J gene: TRBJ2-5; D gene: TRBD2; clone size: NA; CDR3 protein: CASCFSGMYQETQYF; CDR3 DNA: TGCGCCAGCTGTTTTAGCGGGATGTACCAAGAGACCCAGTACTTC
V gene: TRBV2; J gene: TRBJ2-5; D gene: TRBD2; clone size: NA; CDR3 protein: CASSTGTSGVETQYF; CDR3 DNA: TGTGCCAGCAGTACCGGGACTAGCGGGGTTGAGACCCAGTACTTC